Presented here are 4 T cell receptor beta chains from one specimen sequenced in a study of blood T cell repertoires in COVID-19. TCRdb keeps only in-frame clones here, not all; method: immunoSEQ multiplex PCR. The repertoire consists of about 210,000 clones, with around 80% occurring once and the leading ten covering about 7.2%. The material sequenced was peripheral blood. These receptors were obtained from a woman aged 70 to 79 with acute or convalescent COVID-19.

The J gene is TRBJ2-2, the V gene TRBV18; D not resolved. The germline V and J ends were trimmed by 1 base and 7 bases, with 4 bases remaining between them. CDR1 and CDR2 (germline): KGHSH, LQKENI. The CDR3 runs to 12 residues. In nucleotides, the CDR3 is TGTGCCAGCTCACCACGCGACGGGGAGCTGTTTTTT. As protein: CASSPRDGELFF.

J is TRBJ1-2 and V is TRBV3-1 (or the pseudogene TRBV3-2); 11 positions agree with TRBD1. The V and J ends lost 8 bases and 4 bases, in that order; junction bases with no gene match: 3. Germline CDR1 is LGHDT and CDR2 is YNNKEL (reference sequence). This CDR3 comprises 13 residues. CDR3 sequence: CASRTGGAYGYTF. The CDR3 region has the DNA TGTGCCAGCCGGACAGGGGGCGCCTATGGCTACACCTTC.

The chain is built from TRBV27 and TRBJ1-6, with no clear D. V dropped 8 bases and J dropped 8 bases, with 13 bases sitting between them. CDR1 and CDR2 (germline): MNHEY, SMNVEV (reference sequence). CDR3 length: 13 amino acids. For the CDR3, the DNA is TGTGCCAGCTCGGCGGGGTTGTATTCACCCCTCCACTTT. Protein product: CASSAGLYSPLHF.

The genes are TRBV7-2 and TRBJ2-7; 10 bases map to TRBD1. Germline CDR1 reads SGHTA; CDR2 reads FQGNSA. Trimming took 1 base from V and 4 from J; bases not matched to a gene: 7. The CDR3 covers 16 residues. DNA of the CDR3: TGTGCCAGCAGCTTAGGGGGGACAGGGGACTTATACGAGCAGTACTTC. It is translated as CASSLGGTGDLYEQYF.